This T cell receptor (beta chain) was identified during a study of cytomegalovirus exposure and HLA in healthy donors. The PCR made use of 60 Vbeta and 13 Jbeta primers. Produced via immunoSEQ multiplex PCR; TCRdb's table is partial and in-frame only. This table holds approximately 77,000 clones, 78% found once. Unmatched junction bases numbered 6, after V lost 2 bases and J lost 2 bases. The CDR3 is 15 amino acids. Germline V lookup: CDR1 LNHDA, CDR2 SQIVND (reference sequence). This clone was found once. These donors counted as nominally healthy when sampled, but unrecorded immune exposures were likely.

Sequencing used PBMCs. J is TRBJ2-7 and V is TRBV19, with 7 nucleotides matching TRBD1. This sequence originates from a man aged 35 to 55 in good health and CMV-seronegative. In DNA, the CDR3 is TGTGCCAGTAGTATAAAGGGACAGAAAACCTACGAGCAGTACTTC. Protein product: CASSIKGQKTYEQYF.